This TCR beta chain stems from a study of cytomegalovirus exposure and HLA in healthy donors. This clone appeared a few times. CDR3 size: 13 residues. V lost 6 bases and J lost 6, with 14 bases in between. Germline lookup yields CDR1 LNHDA and CDR2 SQIVND (reference sequence). This cohort consisted of healthy bone marrow donors. PCR employed 60 Vbeta and 13 Jbeta primers. The data were produced by immunoSEQ multiplex PCR, yet TCRdb's version contains in-frame clones alone and is incomplete. The table includes about 190,000 clones, about 86% detected once. The chain carries TRBV19 and TRBJ1-2, with D uncertain. The TCR was taken from a woman aged 18-29 years in good health and CMV-seropositive. The source material was PBMCs. Written as DNA, the CDR3 is TGTGCCAGTAGAGAATCAGGTCCCAATGGCTACACCTTC. It specifies CASRESGPNGYTF.